These 28 T cell receptor beta chains came from one sample sequenced in a study of cytomegalovirus exposure and HLA in healthy donors (dated 2017 in TCRdb). Receptor libraries were prepared by the immunoSEQ multiplex PCR assay. A mixture of 60 forward primers for TCR Vbeta segments and 13 reverse primers for TCR Jbeta segments was used in the multiplex PCR. Not all clones reach the TCRdb copy of this immuneACCESS table, which keeps in-frame sequences only. Checked studies attribute under half of the gap to unresolved V genes and leave the rest unexplained. This sample is represented by some 160,000 clones; roughly 88% of them were singletons. Over 1.5% of the sample lies in the top ten. Sequenced input: PBMCs. These receptors all come from a woman aged 18 to 35 in good health and CMV-seronegative.

V usage is TRBV15 and J usage is TRBJ2-7; 8 bases align to TRBD1. This CDR3 contains 15 residues. CDR1 LNHNV and CDR2 YYDKDF come from the germline V gene (reference sequence). After removal of 9 bases from V and 2 bases from J, the junction contained 12 bases not matched to a gene. In DNA, the CDR3 is TGTGCCACGCGCAATAGACAGGGGAGAACCTACGAGCAGTACTTC. The encoded protein is CATRNRQGRTYEQYF.

The V and J genes are TRBV7-6 and TRBJ2-7; 8 nucleotides line up with TRBD1. There are 17 residues in the CDR3. The junction had 15 bases not matched to a gene; V was cut back by 1 base and J by 7 bases. Germline V gene lookup returns CDR1 SGHVS and CDR2 FNYEAQ. DNA for the CDR3: TGTGCCAGCAGCTTAGGTTTTAAGGGACAGGCAACTGGGGAGCAGTACTTC. It encodes CASSLGFKGQATGEQYF.

V and J are TRBV6-1 and TRBJ1-2; D may be TRBD1 (5 bases). The germline CDR1 and CDR2 sequences are MNHNS and SASEGT. Trimming removed 0 bases from V and 10 bases from J, with 18 bases in between. The CDR3 length is 15 residues. CDR3 coding DNA: TGTGCCAGCAGTGAAGCTGGGGGGGAACGCCCCGCCTACACCTTC. The encoded protein is CASSEAGGERPAYTF.

The V gene is TRBV7-3, the J gene TRBJ1-1, with 7 positions matching TRBD1. Germline V gene lookup returns CDR1 SGHTA and CDR2 FQGTGA. The V and J ends lost 6 bases and 1 base, in that order; junction bases with no gene match: 5. This CDR3 spans 14 amino acids. The CDR3 spells CASRTGTENTEAFF. The CDR3 DNA sequence: TGTGCCAGCAGAACCGGGACAGAGAACACTGAAGCTTTCTTT.

Sample share makes this clone medium-sized. The rearrangement joins TRBV11-2 to TRBJ2-1; D possibly corresponds to TRBD2 (6 bases). The CDR3 loop spans 15 amino acids. The ends were cut back, 2 bases at V and 1 base at J, with 9 bases in the middle. Germline values: CDR1 SGHAT, CDR2 FQNNGV. CDR3 DNA sequence: TGTGCCAGCAGCTTACTAGCGTCTTCCTACAATGAGCAGTTCTTC. Amino acids: CASSLLASSYNEQFF.

This rearrangement joins TRBV10-1 to TRBJ1-1, with TRBD1 as a possible D gene (5 bases). This CDR3 comprises 14 residues. Germline V gene lookup returns CDR1 WNHNN and CDR2 SYGVQD (reference sequence). Trimming took off 0 bases at V and 4 bases at J, with 9 bases between the two ends. The CDR3 sequence: CASSESTATTEAFF. CDR3 DNA: TGCGCCAGCAGTGAGTCGACAGCTACCACTGAAGCTTTCTTT.

This clone came up a few times. The gene calls are TRBV5-1 and TRBJ1-2; TRBD1 aligns across 9 bases. V gave up 5 bases and J gave up 4 bases; unmatched junction bases: 12. Looked up from germline, CDR1 is SGHRS and CDR2 is YFSETQ. CDR3 length equals 16 residues. The CDR3 bases are TGCGCCAGCAGAGGGACAGGGACGCGTTGGGGCTATGGCTACACCTTC. Translated: CASRGTGTRWGYGYTF. Drawing the rest from reference TRBV5-1 and TRBJ1-2, the complete variable domain is KAGVTQTPRYLIKTRGQQVTLSCSPISGHRSVSWYQQTPGQGLQFLFEYFSETQRNKGNFPGRFSGRQFSNSRSEMNVSTLELGDSALYLCASRGTGTRWGYGYTFGSGTRLTVV.

The chain uses TRBV7-7 and TRBJ1-1, with D unclear. Germline assignment: CDR1 SSHAT and CDR2 FNYEAQ (reference sequence). V gave up 5 bases and J gave up 2 bases, with 15 bases separating them. This CDR3 region has 15 residues. For the CDR3, the DNA is TGTGCCAGCAGCCCCCTTGTGGGCCTCAACACTGAAGCTTTCTTT. Its translation: CASSPLVGLNTEAFF.

This chain joins TRBV6-5 and TRBJ2-1, with D perhaps TRBD2 (6 bases). The germline CDR1 and CDR2 sequences are MNHEY and SVGAGI. The CDR3 loop spans 14 amino acids. Trimming removed 6 bases from V and 6 bases from J, with 15 bases in between. The CDR3 loop reads CASSPPLAINEQFF. The DNA for the CDR3 is TGTGCCAGCAGCCCCCCCCTAGCGATCAATGAGCAGTTCTTC.

The J gene is TRBJ1-2, the V gene TRBV27, with D perhaps TRBD1 (5 bases). The germline V gene encodes CDR1 MNHEY and CDR2 SMNVEV (reference sequence). V was cut by 4 bases and J by 8 bases, with 11 bases left in between. This CDR3 contains 12 residues. CDR3 sequence reads: CASSSYRQGYTF. CDR3 DNA: TGTGCCAGCAGTTCCTACAGACAGGGCTACACCTTC.

The chain uses TRBV5-1 and TRBJ1-6; D is ambiguous. The CDR3 loop spans 13 amino acids. With 5 bases removed from V and 10 bases from J, the gap between germline ends came to 13 bases. Germline V gene lookup returns CDR1 SGHRS and CDR2 YFSETQ. CDR3 DNA: TGCGCCAGCAGTGAGCAGGTCTGGTCACCCCTCCACTTT. Residues: CASSEQVWSPLHF.

The rearrangement links TRBV7-9 to TRBJ1-3; D is unresolved. V lost 1 base, J lost 8 bases, and 6 bases lay in between. The CDR3 runs to 12 residues. Germline V gene sequence: CDR1 SEHNR, CDR2 FQNEAQ (reference sequence). The CDR3 coding sequence is TGTGCCAGCAGCTTAGTCCAGTACACCATATATTTT. This translates into CASSLVQYTIYF. Variable domain in full (rest from reference TRBV7-9 and TRBJ1-3): DTGVSQNPRHKITKRGQNVTFRCDPISEHNRLYWYRQTLGQGPEFLTYFQNEAQLEKSRLLSDRFSAERPKGSFSTLEIQRTEQGDSAMYLCASSLVQYTIYFGEGSWLTVV.

This chain joins TRBV2 and TRBJ2-1; a possible D gene is TRBD2 (5 bases). The ends were cut back, 8 bases at V and 5 bases at J, with 10 bases in the middle. The CDR3 is 12 residues long. Germline lookup yields CDR1 SNHLY and CDR2 FYNNEI. The CDR3 spells CASGSVNNEQFF. In DNA, the CDR3 is TGTGCCAGCGGGAGCGTTAACAATGAGCAGTTCTTC.

This clone occurred once. The gene calls are TRBV25-1 and TRBJ1-1, with TRBD1 as a possible D gene (6 bases). This CDR3 has 14 amino acids. Trimming took off 7 bases at V and 1 base at J, with 13 bases between the two ends. Germline values: CDR1 MGHDK, CDR2 SYGVNS. In DNA form, the CDR3 reads TGTGCCAGCAAGGGGGGGCACGGGAACACTGAAGCTTTCTTT. Residues: CASKGGHGNTEAFF.

The chain recombines TRBV19 with TRBJ2-3; D perhaps matches TRBD2 (6 bases). V lost 1 base and J lost 6, with 14 bases in between. Germline V gene sequence: CDR1 LNHDA, CDR2 SQIVND (reference sequence). The CDR3 consists of 15 residues. In nucleotides, the CDR3 is TGTGCCAGTAGTATAGGGGCTAGCGTTAGGGATACGCAGTATTTT. Protein sequence: CASSIGASVRDTQYF.

J is TRBJ2-5 and V is TRBV12-5; 10 bases fit TRBD2. This CDR3 has 14 amino acids. CDR1 LGHNT and CDR2 FRNRAP come from the germline V gene. V lost 7 bases to trimming and J lost 4 bases; unmatched junction nucleotides: 6. In DNA form, the CDR3 reads TGTGCTAGTGCTTTAGCGGGGGGCGGAGAGACCCAGTACTTC. Protein product: CASALAGGGETQYF.

V is TRBV18 and J is TRBJ1-5; D is undetermined. The CDR3 loop spans 15 amino acids. Per germline, CDR1 KGHSH and CDR2 LQKENI. V was cut by 2 bases and J by 3 bases, with 11 bases left in between. The CDR3 DNA follows: TGTGCCAGCTCACCAGGGCCGGCGAACAATCAGCCCCAGCATTTT. This codes for CASSPGPANNQPQHF.

The chain is built from TRBV7-2 and TRBJ2-3, with TRBD2 matching 7 bases. This CDR3 is 15 amino acids long. The germline V gene encodes CDR1 SGHTA and CDR2 FQGNSA. V trimming: 5 bases; J trimming: 1 base; junction bases outside the gene matches: 6. Written as DNA, the CDR3 is TGTGCCAGCAGCCACCTTCGGGGGGGCACAGATACGCAGTATTTT. Translated, it gives CASSHLRGGTDTQYF. Drawing the rest from reference TRBV7-2 and TRBJ2-3, the complete variable domain is GAGVSQSPSNKVTEKGKDVELRCDPISGHTALYWYRQSLGQGLEFLIYFQGNSAPDKSGLPSDRFSAERTGGSVSTLTIQRTQQEDSAVYLCASSHLRGGTDTQYFGPGTRLTVL.

This sequence joins TRBV11-3 and TRBJ1-2; TRBD1 aligns across 9 bases. Germline CDR1 and CDR2: SGHNT and YENEEA. The CDR3 runs to 16 residues. Trimming cost V 5 bases and J 6 bases; bases outside gene matches: 13. DNA for the CDR3: TGTGCCAGCAGCAAAGTGGGGGGGACAGGGAGCAATGGCTACACCTTC. Protein: CASSKVGGTGSNGYTF.

The J gene is TRBJ2-1, the V gene TRBV10-3, with TRBD2 matching over 8 bases. The CDR3 spans 15 residues. Germline trimming cut 7 bases from V and 6 bases from J; bases unmatched to any gene: 11. Germline CDR1 and CDR2: ENHRY and SYGVKD. CDR3 protein: CAITDGGAQGNEQFF. CDR3 coding DNA: TGTGCCATCACCGACGGGGGGGCGCAGGGCAATGAGCAGTTCTTC.

V and J are TRBV5-1 and TRBJ2-7, with D possibly being TRBD1 (6 bases). CDR1 is SGHRS, CDR2 YFSETQ, per germline. The CDR3 spans 14 residues. The germline V and J ends were trimmed by 4 bases and 3 bases, with 14 bases remaining between them. The CDR3 coding sequence is TGCGCCAGCAGCGGGCTAGGCAGGGGCTACGAGCAGTACTTC. Its translation is CASSGLGRGYEQYF.

The rearrangement links TRBV5-1 to TRBJ1-5; D not resolved. V lost 0 bases and J lost 8, with 15 bases in between. The CDR3 consists of 15 residues. Germline loops: CDR1 SGHRS, CDR2 YFSETQ. The CDR3 DNA is TGCGCCAGCAGCTTGGGAAGGGAGCGTAATGAGCCCCAGCATTTT. It encodes CASSLGRERNEPQHF.

The chain recombines TRBV6-5 with TRBJ1-3, with TRBD1 as a possible D gene (5 bases). CDR1 MNHEY and CDR2 SVGAGI come from the germline V gene. V was shortened by 2 bases and J by 2 bases, with 7 bases between the two germline ends. The CDR3 runs to 14 residues. In DNA form, the CDR3 reads TGTGCCAGCAGTTACGGGGCCCCTGGAAACACCATATATTTT. It yields the protein CASSYGAPGNTIYF.

The chain recombines TRBV2 with TRBJ1-4; no clear D gene. Trimming removed 6 bases at V and 8 bases at J, with 10 bases between. In germline, CDR1 is SNHLY, CDR2 FYNNEI. CDR3 length: 12 amino acids. The CDR3 DNA follows: TGTGCCAGCAGGGTGGGCTTCGAAAAACTGTTTTTT. This encodes CASRVGFEKLFF.

The genes are TRBV7-9 and TRBJ1-2, with D possibly matching TRBD1 (5 bases). Trimming cost V 2 bases and J 2 bases, with 12 bases left between them. The CDR3 extends over 15 amino acids. Germline V CDR1 and CDR2: SEHNR, FQNEAQ (reference sequence). The CDR3 DNA sequence: TGTGCCAGCAGCTTAAGGGGCGCCGGGAACTATGGCTACACCTTC. Its translation is CASSLRGAGNYGYTF.

The chain recombines TRBV28 with TRBJ1-1; 9 positions match TRBD1. Germline V gene data show CDR1 as MDHEN and CDR2 as SYDVKM. CDR3 length: 14 residues. V lost 7 bases and J lost 4; bases outside the gene matches: 7. The CDR3 sequence is CASTFDRGFTEAFF. Written as DNA, the CDR3 is TGTGCCAGCACCTTCGACAGGGGGTTCACTGAAGCTTTCTTT.

The chain links TRBV6-1 to TRBJ2-5; a weak D match, TRBD2 (7 bases). Germline CDR1 reads MNHNS; CDR2 reads SASEGT. V was cut by 3 bases and J by 1 base, with 12 bases left in between. This CDR3 is 15 amino acids long. The CDR3: CASSDLGGRQETQYF. CDR3 nucleotides: TGTGCCAGCAGTGACCTCGGGGGGCGCCAAGAGACCCAGTACTTC.

This rearrangement joins TRBV28 to TRBJ2-7; possibly TRBD1 for D (6 bases). The CDR3 is made up of 14 amino acids. From germline, CDR1 is MDHEN and CDR2 SYDVKM. V was cut by 6 bases and J by 2 bases, with 14 bases left in between. The CDR3: CASRSSGQTYEQYF. CDR3 nucleotide sequence: TGTGCCAGCAGATCCTCCGGACAGACCTACGAGCAGTACTTC. Drawing the rest from reference TRBV28 and TRBJ2-7, the complete variable domain is DVKVTQSSRYLVKRTGEKVFLECVQDMDHENMFWYRQDPGLGLRLIYFSYDVKMKEKGDIPEGYSVSREKKERFSLILESASTNQTSMYLCASRSSGQTYEQYFGPGTRLTVT.